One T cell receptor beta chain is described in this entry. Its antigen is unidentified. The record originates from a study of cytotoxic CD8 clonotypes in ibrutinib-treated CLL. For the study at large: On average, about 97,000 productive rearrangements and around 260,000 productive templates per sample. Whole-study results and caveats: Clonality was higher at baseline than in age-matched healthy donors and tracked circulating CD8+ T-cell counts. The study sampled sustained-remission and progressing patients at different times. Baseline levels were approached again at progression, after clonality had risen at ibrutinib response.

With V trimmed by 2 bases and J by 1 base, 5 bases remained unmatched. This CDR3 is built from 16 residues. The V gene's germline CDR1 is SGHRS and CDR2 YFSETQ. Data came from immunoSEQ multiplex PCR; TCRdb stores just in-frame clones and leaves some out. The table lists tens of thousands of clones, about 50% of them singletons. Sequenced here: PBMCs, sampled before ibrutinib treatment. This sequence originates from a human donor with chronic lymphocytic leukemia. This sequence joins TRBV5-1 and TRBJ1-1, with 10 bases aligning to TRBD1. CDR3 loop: CASSLLTGGANTEAFF. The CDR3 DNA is TGCGCCAGCAGCTTATTGACAGGGGGCGCGAACACTGAAGCTTTCTTT. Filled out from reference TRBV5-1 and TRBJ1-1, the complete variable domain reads KAGVTQTPRYLIKTRGQQVTLSCSPISGHRSVSWYQQTPGQGLQFLFEYFSETQRNKGNFPGRFSGRQFSNSRSEMNVSTLELGDSALYLCASSLLTGGANTEAFFGQGTRLTVV.